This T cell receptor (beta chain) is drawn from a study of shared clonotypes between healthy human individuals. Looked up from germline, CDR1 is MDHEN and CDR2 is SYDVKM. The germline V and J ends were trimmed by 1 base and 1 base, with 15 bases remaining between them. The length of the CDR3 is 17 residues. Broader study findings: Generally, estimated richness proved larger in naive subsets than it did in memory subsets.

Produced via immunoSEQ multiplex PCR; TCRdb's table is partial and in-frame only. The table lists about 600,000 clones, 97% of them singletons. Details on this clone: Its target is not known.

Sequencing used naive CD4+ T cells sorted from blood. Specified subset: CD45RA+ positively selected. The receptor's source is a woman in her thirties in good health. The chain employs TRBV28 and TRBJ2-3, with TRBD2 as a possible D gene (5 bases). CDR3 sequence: CASSLLGGSSRTDTQYF. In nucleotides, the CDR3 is TGTGCCAGCAGTTTATTGGGTGGGAGTTCCCGCACAGATACGCAGTATTTT.